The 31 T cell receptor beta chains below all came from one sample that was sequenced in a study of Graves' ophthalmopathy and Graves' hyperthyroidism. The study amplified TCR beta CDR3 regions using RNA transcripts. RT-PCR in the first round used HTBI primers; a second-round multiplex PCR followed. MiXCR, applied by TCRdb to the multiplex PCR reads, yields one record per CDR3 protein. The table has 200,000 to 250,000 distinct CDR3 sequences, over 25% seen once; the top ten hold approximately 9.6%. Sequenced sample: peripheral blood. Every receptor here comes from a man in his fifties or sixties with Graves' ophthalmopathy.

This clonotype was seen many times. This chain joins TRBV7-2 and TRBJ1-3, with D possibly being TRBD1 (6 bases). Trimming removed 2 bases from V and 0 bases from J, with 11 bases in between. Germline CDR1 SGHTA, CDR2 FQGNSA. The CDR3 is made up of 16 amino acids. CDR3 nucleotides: TGTGCCAGCAGCTTAACACAGGGCTACTCTGGAAACACCATATATTTT. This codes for CASSLTQGYSGNTIYF.

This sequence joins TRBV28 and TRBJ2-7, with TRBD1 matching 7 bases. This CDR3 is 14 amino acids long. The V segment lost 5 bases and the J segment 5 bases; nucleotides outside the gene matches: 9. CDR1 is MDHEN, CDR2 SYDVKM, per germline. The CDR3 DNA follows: TGTGCCAGCAGTACCCCCGGGACAGCCGACGAGCAGTACTTC. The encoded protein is CASSTPGTADEQYF.

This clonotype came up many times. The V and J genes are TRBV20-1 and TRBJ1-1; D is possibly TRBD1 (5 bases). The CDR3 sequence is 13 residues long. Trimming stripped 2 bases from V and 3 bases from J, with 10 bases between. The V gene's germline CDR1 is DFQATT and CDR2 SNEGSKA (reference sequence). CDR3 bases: TGCAGTGCTAGATACGGGGGTGACACTGAAGCTTTCTTT. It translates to CSARYGGDTEAFF.

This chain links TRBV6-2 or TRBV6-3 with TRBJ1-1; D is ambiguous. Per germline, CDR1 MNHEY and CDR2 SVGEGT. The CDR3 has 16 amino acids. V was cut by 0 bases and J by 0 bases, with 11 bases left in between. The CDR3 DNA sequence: TGTGCCAGCAGTTACTCTCTGGACGGAATGAACACTGAAGCTTTCTTT. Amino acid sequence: CASSYSLDGMNTEAFF.

CDR3 bases: TGTGCCAGCAGCGTAGAACCGGGGGAGACCCAGTACTTC. It translates to CASSVEPGETQYF. V gene TRBV9 combines with J gene TRBJ2-5, with D maybe TRBD2 (5 bases). From germline, CDR1 is SGDLS and CDR2 YYNGEE. The CDR3 spans 13 residues. V shed 0 bases and J shed 5 bases, with 8 bases lying between them.

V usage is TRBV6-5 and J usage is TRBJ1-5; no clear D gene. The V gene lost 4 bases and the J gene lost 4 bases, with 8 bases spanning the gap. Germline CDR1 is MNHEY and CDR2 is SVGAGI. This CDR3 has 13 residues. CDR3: CASSWDINQPQHF. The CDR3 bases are TGTGCCAGCAGTTGGGATATAAATCAGCCCCAGCATTTT.

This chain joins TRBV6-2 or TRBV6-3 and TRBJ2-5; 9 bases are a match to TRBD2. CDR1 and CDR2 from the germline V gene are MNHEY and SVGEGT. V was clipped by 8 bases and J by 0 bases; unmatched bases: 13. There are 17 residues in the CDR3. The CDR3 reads CASGQRASGTNQETQYF. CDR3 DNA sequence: TGTGCCAGCGGGCAAAGGGCTAGCGGGACTAACCAAGAGACCCAGTACTTC.

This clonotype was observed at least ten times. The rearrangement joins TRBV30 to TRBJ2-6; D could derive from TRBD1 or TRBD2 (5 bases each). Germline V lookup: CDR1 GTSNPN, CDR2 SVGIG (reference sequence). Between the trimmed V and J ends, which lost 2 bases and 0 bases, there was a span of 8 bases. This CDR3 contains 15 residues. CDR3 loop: CAWSSGLSGANVLTF. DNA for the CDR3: TGTGCCTGGAGTTCGGGGCTCTCTGGGGCCAACGTCCTGACTTTC. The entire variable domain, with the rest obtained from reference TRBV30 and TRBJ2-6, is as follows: SQTIHQWPATLVQPVGSPLSLECTVEGTSNPNLYWYRQAAGRGLQLLFYSVGIGQISSEVPQNLSASRPQDRQFILSSKKLLLSDSGFYLCAWSSGLSGANVLTFGAGSRLTVL.

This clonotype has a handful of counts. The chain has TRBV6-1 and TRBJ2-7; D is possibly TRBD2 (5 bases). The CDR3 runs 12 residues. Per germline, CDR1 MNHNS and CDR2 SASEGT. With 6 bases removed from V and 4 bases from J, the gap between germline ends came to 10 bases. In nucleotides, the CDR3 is TGTGCCAGCAGAGGCGGGCCTTACGAGCAGTACTTC. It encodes CASRGGPYEQYF.

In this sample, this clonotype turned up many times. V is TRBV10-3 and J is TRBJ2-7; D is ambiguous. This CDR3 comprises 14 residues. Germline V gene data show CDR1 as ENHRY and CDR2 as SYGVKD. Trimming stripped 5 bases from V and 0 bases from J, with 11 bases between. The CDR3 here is CAISKDLISYEQYF. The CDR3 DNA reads TGTGCCATCAGTAAGGACCTTATCTCCTACGAGCAGTACTTC.

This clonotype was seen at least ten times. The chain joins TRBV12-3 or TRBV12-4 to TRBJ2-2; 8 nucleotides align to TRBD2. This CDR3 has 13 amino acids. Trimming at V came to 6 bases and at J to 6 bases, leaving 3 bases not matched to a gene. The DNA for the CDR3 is TGTGCCAGCAGGCCAGCGGGAGCCGGGGAGCTGTTTTTT. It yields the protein CASRPAGAGELFF.

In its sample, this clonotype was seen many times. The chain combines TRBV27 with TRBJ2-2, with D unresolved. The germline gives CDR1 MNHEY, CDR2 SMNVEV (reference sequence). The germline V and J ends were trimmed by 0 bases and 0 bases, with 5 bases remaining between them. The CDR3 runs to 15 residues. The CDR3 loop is CASSLSRANTGELFF. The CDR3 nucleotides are TGTGCCAGCAGTTTATCTAGAGCGAACACCGGGGAGCTGTTTTTT.

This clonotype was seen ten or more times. In nucleotides, the CDR3 is TGTGCCAGCAGTGCTAGAGCGGGCGGTTATAGCAATCAGCCCCAGCATTTT. Translated: CASSARAGGYSNQPQHF. V gene TRBV7-2 combines with J gene TRBJ1-5; D gene uncertain. The ends were cut back, 6 bases at V and 0 bases at J, with 18 bases in the middle. This CDR3 comprises 17 residues. CDR1 and CDR2 (germline): SGHTA, FQGNSA.

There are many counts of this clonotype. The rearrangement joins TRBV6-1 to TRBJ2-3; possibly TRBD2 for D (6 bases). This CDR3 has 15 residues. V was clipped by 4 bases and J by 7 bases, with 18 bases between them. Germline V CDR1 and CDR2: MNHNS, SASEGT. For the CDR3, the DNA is TGTGCCAGCAGTGCCCTAGCGTTGGGACTGAATACGCAGTATTTT. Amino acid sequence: CASSALALGLNTQYF.

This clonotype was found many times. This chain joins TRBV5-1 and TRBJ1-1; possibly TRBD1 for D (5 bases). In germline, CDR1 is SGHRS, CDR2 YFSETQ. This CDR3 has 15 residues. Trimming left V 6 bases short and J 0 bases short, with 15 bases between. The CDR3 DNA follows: TGCGCCAGCACCAATGGGGCCACGGTGAACACTGAAGCTTTCTTT. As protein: CASTNGATVNTEAFF.

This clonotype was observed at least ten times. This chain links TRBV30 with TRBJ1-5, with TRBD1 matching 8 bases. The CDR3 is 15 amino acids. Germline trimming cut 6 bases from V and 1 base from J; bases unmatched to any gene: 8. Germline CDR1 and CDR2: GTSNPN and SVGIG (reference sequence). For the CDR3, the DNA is TGTGCCTGTCAGGGACAGGTATCCAGCAATCAGCCCCAGCATTTT. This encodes CACQGQVSSNQPQHF.

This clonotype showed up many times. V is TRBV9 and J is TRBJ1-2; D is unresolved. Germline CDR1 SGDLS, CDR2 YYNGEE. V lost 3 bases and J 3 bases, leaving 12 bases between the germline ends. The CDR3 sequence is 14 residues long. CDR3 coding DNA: TGTGCCAGCAGCGAGGACCTTAACTACTATGGCTACACCTTC. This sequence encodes CASSEDLNYYGYTF.

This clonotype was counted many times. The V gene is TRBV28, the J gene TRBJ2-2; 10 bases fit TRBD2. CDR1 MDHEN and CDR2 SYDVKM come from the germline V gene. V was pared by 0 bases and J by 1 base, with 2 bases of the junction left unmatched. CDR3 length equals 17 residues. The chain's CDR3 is CASSLWSSGRNTGELFF. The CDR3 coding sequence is TGTGCCAGCAGTTTATGGTCTAGCGGGAGGAACACCGGGGAGCTGTTTTTT.

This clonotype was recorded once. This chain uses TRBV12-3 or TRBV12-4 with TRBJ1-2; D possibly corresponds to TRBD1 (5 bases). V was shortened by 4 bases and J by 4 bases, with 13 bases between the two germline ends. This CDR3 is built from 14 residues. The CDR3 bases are TGTGCCAGCAGTTCCCAGGGAGGAGTCTATGGCTACACCTTC. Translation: CASSSQGGVYGYTF.

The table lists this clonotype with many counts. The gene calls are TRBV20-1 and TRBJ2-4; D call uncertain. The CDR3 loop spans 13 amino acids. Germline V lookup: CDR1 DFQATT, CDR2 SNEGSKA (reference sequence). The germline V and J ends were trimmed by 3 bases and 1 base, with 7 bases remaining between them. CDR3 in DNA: TGCAGTGCTAGGCTCCCGGCCAAAAACATTCAGTACTTC. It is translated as CSARLPAKNIQYF.

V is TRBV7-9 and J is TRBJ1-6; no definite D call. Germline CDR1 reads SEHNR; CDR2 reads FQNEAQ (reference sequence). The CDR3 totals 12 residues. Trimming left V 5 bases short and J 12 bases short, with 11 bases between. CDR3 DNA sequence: TGTGCCAGCAGCCGGACGGACGAACCCCTCCACTTT. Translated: CASSRTDEPLHF.

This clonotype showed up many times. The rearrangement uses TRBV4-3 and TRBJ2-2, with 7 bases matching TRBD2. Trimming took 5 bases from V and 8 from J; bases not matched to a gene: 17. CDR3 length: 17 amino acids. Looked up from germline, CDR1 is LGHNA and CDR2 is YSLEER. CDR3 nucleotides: TGCGCCAGCAGCATTAGTCTAGCGGACTTTACGGCGGGGGAGCTGTTTTTT. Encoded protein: CASSISLADFTAGELFF.

CDR3 coding DNA: TGTGCCAGCAGTTTATCGAGTTCGGCCGGGGAGCTGTTTTTT. It is translated as CASSLSSSAGELFF. The rearrangement uses TRBV27 and TRBJ2-2, with D unresolved. This CDR3 has 14 amino acids. Trimming took 0 bases from V and 6 from J, leaving 8 bases between them. The V gene's germline CDR1 is MNHEY and CDR2 SMNVEV (reference sequence).

This CDR3 is CASSYGITRSGNTIYF. Here the CDR3 DNA reads TGTGCCAGCAGTTACGGGATCACCCGCTCTGGAAACACCATATATTTT. The chain uses TRBV6-5 and TRBJ1-3, with D unclear. CDR1 and CDR2 (germline): MNHEY, SVGAGI. The CDR3 covers 16 residues. V lost 2 bases to trimming and J lost 0 bases, with 11 bases between them.

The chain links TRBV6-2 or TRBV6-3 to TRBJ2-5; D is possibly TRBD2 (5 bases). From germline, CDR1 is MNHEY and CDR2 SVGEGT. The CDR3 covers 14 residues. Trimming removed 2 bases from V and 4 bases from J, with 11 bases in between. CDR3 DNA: TGTGCCAGCAGTTACGGCATGGCGGGAGAGACCCAGTACTTC. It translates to CASSYGMAGETQYF.

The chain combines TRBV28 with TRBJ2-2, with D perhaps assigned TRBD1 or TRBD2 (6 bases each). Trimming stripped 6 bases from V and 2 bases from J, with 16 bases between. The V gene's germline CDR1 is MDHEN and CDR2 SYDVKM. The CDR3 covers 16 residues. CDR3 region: CASRGGLDRNTGELFF. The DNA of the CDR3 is TGTGCCAGCAGGGGGGGCTTGGACAGAAACACCGGGGAGCTGTTTTTT. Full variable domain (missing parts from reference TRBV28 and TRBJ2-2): DVKVTQSSRYLVKRTGEKVFLECVQDMDHENMFWYRQDPGLGLRLIYFSYDVKMKEKGDIPEGYSVSREKKERFSLILESASTNQTSMYLCASRGGLDRNTGELFFGEGSRLTVL.

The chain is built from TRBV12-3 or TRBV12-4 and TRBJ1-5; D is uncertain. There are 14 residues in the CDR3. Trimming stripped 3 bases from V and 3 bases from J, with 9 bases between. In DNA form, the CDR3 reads TGTGCCAGCAGTTTCCTACAGACCAATCAGCCCCAGCATTTT. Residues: CASSFLQTNQPQHF.

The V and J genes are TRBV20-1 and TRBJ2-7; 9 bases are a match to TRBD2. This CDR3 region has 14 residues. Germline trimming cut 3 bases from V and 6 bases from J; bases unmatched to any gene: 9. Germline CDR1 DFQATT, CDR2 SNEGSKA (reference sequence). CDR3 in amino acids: CSASPPRGRAEQYF. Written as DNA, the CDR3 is TGCAGTGCTAGTCCGCCGCGCGGGAGGGCCGAGCAGTACTTC.

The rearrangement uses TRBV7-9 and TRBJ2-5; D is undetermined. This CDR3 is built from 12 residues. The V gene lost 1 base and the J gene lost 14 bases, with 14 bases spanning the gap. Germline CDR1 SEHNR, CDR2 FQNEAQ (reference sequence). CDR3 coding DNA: TGTGCCAGCAGCTTAGACCCGCAGACGACATACTTC. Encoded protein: CASSLDPQTTYF.

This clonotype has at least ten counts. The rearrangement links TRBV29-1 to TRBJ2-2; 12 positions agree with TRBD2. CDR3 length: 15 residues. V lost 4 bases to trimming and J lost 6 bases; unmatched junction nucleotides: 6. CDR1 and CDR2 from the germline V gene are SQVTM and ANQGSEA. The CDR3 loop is CSVVLAGGRAGELFF. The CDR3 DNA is TGCAGCGTTGTACTAGCGGGAGGTAGGGCCGGGGAGCTGTTTTTT.

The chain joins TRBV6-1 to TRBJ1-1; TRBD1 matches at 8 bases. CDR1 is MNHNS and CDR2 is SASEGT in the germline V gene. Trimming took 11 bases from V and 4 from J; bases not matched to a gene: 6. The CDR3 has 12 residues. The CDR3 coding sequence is TGTGCCGGAAGACAGGGGTTCACTGAAGCTTTCTTT. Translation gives CAGRQGFTEAFF.